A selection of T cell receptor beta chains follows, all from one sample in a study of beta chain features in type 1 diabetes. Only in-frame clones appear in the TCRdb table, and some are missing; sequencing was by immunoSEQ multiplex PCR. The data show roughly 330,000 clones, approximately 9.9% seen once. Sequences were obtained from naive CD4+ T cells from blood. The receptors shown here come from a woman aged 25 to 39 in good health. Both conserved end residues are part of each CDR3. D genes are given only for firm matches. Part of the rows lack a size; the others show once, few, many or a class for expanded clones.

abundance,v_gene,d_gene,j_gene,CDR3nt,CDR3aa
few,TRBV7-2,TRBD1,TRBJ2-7,TGTGCCAGCAGCTTAGCGTCGGGACAGGGGACCTACGAGCAGTACTTC,CASSLASGQGTYEQYF
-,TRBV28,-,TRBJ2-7,TGTGCCAGCAGCACCCAGGTCCAGCGGAGCTCCTACGAGCAGTACTTC,CASSTQVQRSSYEQYF
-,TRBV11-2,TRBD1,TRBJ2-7,TGTGCCAGCAGCTTAACCGGGACAGGGGACGAGCAGTACTTC,CASSLTGTGDEQYF
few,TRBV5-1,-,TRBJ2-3,TGCGCCAGCAGCTTCCCTAGCGGCACAGATACGCAGTATTTT,CASSFPSGTDTQYF
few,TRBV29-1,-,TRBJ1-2,TGCAGCGTGGGGCAGGGGAGCTATGGCTACACCTTC,CSVGQGSYGYTF
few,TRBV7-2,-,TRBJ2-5,TGTGCCAGCAGGCGTCCCGGGAAGCAAGAGACCCAGTACTTC,CASRRPGKQETQYF
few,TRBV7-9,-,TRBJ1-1,TGTGCCAGCAGCACCTTCGATCGTATCGGGGAAGCTTTCTTT,CASSTFDRIGEAFF
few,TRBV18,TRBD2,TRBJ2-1,TGTGCCAGCTCACCAGCGGGACTAGCGGACCCCAATGAGCAGTTCTTC,CASSPAGLADPNEQFF
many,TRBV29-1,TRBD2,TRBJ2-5,TGCAGCGTTGAAGGTAGCGGGAGAGAGACCCAGTACTTC,CSVEGSGRETQYF
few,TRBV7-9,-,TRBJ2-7,TGTGCCAGCAGCCCAGCGCGGGACCTCTATAACTACGAGCAGTACTTC,CASSPARDLYNYEQYF
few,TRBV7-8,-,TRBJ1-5,TGTGCCAGCAGCCATTCGGGGTATGGGAATCAGCCCCAGCATTTT,CASSHSGYGNQPQHF
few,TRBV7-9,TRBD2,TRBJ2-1,TGTGCCAGCAGCCGCCCTGGGGTAGCGGGAGCATACAATGAGCAGTTCTTC,CASSRPGVAGAYNEQFF
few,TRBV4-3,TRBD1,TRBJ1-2,TGCGCCAGCAGCCAAGAAGACAGGGGGAATGGCTACACCTTC,CASSQEDRGNGYTF
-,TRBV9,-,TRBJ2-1,TGTGCCAGCAGCCCGAGATCCCACAGCTACAATGAGCAGTTCTTC,CASSPRSHSYNEQFF
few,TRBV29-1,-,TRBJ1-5,TGCAGCGTTTCAGCAGGGGAGAGCAATCAGCCCCAGCATTTT,CSVSAGESNQPQHF
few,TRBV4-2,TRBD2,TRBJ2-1,TGTGCCAGCAGCCGCGGCGGGAGTGAGTACAATGAGCAGTTCTTC,CASSRGGSEYNEQFF
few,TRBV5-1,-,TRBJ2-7,TGCGCCAGCAGCTTGGCAGACGAGCAGTACTTC,CASSLADEQYF
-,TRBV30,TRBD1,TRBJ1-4,TGTGCCTCCCTTAGGGGGCCTGGGGAAAAACTGTTTTTT,CASLRGPGEKLFF
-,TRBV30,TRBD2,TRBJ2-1,TGTGCCTGGAGAGCTCCGGGACTAGCGGGAGTAGGGGAGCAGTTCTTC,CAWRAPGLAGVGEQFF
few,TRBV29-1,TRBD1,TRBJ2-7,TGCAGCGTAGGGACAGAAAGATCCTACGAGCAGTACTTC,CSVGTERSYEQYF
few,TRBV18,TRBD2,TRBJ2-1,TGTGCCAGCTCACCATCTAGCGGAGGAGATTGGCAGTTCTTC,CASSPSSGGDWQFF
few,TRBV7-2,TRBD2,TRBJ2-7,TGTGCCAGCAGCGGAGCCGGGACTAGCGGCTCCTACGAGCAGTACTTC,CASSGAGTSGSYEQYF
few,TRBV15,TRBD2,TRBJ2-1,TGTGCCACCAGTTCGGTAGCGGGTCCTATCCACAATGAGCAGTTCTTC,CATSSVAGPIHNEQFF
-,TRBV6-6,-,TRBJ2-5,TGTGCCAGCAGTTCCTTTCGGGAGACCCAGTACTTC,CASSSFRETQYF
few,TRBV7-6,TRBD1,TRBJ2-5,TGTGCCAGCAGCGGCCGACAGGGGCCGGAGACCCAGTACTTC,CASSGRQGPETQYF
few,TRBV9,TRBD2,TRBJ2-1,TGTGCCAGCAGCCCCCGGACTAGCGGGATCAATGAGCAGTTCTTC,CASSPRTSGINEQFF
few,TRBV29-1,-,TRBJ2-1,TGCAGCGCTGTAGGACATTCGAGCTCCTACAATGAGCAGTTCTTC,CSAVGHSSSYNEQFF
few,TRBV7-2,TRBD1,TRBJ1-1,TGTGCCAGCAGCTTAAGGGGGCCTAACACTGAAGCTTTCTTT,CASSLRGPNTEAFF
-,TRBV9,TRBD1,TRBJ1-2,TGTGCCAGCAGCCCCCGACAGACAGGGGTCGGAGGCTACACCTTC,CASSPRQTGVGGYTF
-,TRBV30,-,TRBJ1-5,TGTGCCTGGAACAGGGCTAATCAGCCCCAGCATTTT,CAWNRANQPQHF
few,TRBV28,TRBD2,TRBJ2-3,TGTGCCAGCAGTCTAGCGGGTGGCACAGATACGCAGTATTTT,CASSLAGGTDTQYF
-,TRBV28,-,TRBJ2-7,TGTGCCAGCAGTTCCCCGGACAGCTCCTACGAGCAGTACTTC,CASSSPDSSYEQYF
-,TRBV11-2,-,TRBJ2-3,TGTGCCAGCAGCTCCTCCCGGGGAGATACGCAGTATTTT,CASSSSRGDTQYF
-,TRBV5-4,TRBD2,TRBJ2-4,TGTGCCAGCAGCTTGGAGGGCGCGGGGGTAAACATTCAGTACTTC,CASSLEGAGVNIQYF
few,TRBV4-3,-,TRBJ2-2,TGCGCCAGCAGCCAACGAACAGGGCCCATGACAGCCGGGGAGCTGTTTTTT,CASSQRTGPMTAGELFF
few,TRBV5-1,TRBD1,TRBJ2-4,TGCGCCAGCAGCACCGCCGGGACAGGGGGTGCTAAAAACATTCAGTACTTC,CASSTAGTGGAKNIQYF